A single sample is the source of the 6 T cell receptor beta chains below, sequenced in a study of identifying expanded T cells in peripheral blood. Repertoires were generated with immunoSEQ multiplex PCR, while TCRdb's copy carries only in-frame clones and drops some. The sample has over 90,000 clones, about 91% seen once. The source material was blood. These TCRs come from a person aged 18 to 70 in good health.

This clone has just a few counts. V gene TRBV2 combines with J gene TRBJ2-1; 9 bases align to TRBD2. Germline CDR1 and CDR2: SNHLY and FYNNEI. CDR3 size: 14 residues. With V trimmed by 7 bases and J by 5 bases, 6 bases remained unmatched. For the CDR3, the DNA is TGTGCCAGCACGGGACTAGCTTTCGACAATGAGCAGTTCTTC. Protein: CASTGLAFDNEQFF.

V is TRBV5-1 and J is TRBJ1-1; the match to TRBD1 covers 9 bases. The CDR3 contains 16 residues. Losses at the gene ends were 4 bases for V and 2 bases for J; bases not matched to a gene: 9. CDR1 SGHRS and CDR2 YFSETQ come from the germline V gene. In DNA form, the CDR3 reads TGCGCCAGCAGCGGGGGACAGGGAGGGATAAACACTGAAGCTTTCTTT. Amino acids: CASSGGQGGINTEAFF.

The V gene is TRBV19, the J gene TRBJ1-1; 11 nucleotides align to TRBD1. Germline values: CDR1 LNHDA, CDR2 SQIVND (reference sequence). The CDR3 totals 13 residues. With 6 bases clipped from V and 5 bases from J, the junction kept 2 bases outside the gene matches. The CDR3 here is CASRGQGDTEAFF. The CDR3 DNA is TGTGCCAGTAGGGGACAGGGGGATACTGAAGCTTTCTTT.

The chain carries TRBV2 and TRBJ2-2, with D uncertain. CDR3 length: 13 amino acids. Germline loops: CDR1 SNHLY, CDR2 FYNNEI. V was shortened by 3 bases and J by 5 bases, with 7 bases between the two germline ends. The chain's CDR3 is CASSDSVTGELFF. For the CDR3, the DNA is TGTGCCAGCAGTGATTCGGTGACCGGGGAGCTGTTTTTT.

The rearrangement uses TRBV7-9 and TRBJ2-7; 11 bases map to TRBD2. J gave up 6 bases and V 4 bases, and 8 bases lay outside the gene matches. This CDR3 contains 15 residues. Germline-derived CDR1 and CDR2 are SEHNR and FQNEAQ (reference sequence). CDR3 protein: CASSYTLAGGLEQYF. The CDR3 DNA reads TGTGCCAGCAGCTACACTCTAGCGGGAGGCCTCGAGCAGTACTTC.

The V and J genes are TRBV6-5 and TRBJ1-4; 9 bases are a match to TRBD1. The CDR3 consists of 15 residues. Trimming took 4 bases from V and 8 from J; bases not matched to a gene: 8. Germline assignment: CDR1 MNHEY and CDR2 SVGAGI. CDR3 in DNA: TGTGCCAGCAGTTCTCACCAGACAGGGGGGGAAAAACTGTTTTTT. Translating it yields CASSSHQTGGEKLFF.